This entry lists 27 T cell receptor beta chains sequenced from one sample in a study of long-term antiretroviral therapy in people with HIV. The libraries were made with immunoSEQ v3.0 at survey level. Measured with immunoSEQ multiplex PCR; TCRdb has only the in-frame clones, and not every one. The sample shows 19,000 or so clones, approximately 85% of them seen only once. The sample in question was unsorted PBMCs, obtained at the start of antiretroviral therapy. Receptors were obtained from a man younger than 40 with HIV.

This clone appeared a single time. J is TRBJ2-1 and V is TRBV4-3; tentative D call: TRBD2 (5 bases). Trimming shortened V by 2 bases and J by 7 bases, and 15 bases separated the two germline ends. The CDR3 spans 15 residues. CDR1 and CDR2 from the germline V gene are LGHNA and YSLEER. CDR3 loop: CASSQTGSRGNEQFF. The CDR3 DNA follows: TGCGCCAGCAGCCAAACTGGCTCACGCGGGAATGAGCAGTTCTTC.

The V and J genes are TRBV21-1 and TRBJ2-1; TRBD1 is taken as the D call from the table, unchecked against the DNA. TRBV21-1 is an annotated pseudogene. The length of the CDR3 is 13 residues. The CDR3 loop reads CASSTQGVNEQFF. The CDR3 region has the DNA TGTGCCAGCAGCACACAGGGGGTGAATGAGCAGTTCTTC.

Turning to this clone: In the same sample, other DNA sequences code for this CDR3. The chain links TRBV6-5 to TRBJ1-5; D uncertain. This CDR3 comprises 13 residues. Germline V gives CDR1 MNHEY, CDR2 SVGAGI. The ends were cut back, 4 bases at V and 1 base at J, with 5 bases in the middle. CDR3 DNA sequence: TGTGCCAGCAGTTCTGCCAGCAATCAGCCCCAGCATTTT. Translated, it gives CASSSASNQPQHF.

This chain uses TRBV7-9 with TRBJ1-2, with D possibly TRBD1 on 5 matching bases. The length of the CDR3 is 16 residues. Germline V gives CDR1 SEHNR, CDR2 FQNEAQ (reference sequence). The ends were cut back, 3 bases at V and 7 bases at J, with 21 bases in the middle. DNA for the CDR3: TGTGCCAGCAGCTTTGAGGGGTGGCAAGATAGGTCTGGCTACACCTTC. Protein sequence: CASSFEGWQDRSGYTF. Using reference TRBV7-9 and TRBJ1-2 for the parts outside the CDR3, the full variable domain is DTGVSQNPRHKITKRGQNVTFRCDPISEHNRLYWYRQTLGQGPEFLTYFQNEAQLEKSRLLSDRFSAERPKGSFSTLEIQRTEQGDSAMYLCASSFEGWQDRSGYTFGSGTRLTVV.

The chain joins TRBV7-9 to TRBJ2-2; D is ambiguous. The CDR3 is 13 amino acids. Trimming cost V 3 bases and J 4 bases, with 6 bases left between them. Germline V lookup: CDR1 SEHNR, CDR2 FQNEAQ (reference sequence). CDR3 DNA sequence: TGTGCCAGCAGCTTCCCGGCCACCGGGGAGCTGTTTTTT. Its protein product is CASSFPATGELFF.

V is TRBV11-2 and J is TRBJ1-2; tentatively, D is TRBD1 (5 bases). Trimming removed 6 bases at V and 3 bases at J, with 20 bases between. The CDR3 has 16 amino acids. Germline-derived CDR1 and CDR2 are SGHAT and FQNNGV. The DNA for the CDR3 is TGTGCCAGCAGGCGGATAACAGGTTCCAGGCACTATGGCTACACCTTC. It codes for CASRRITGSRHYGYTF.

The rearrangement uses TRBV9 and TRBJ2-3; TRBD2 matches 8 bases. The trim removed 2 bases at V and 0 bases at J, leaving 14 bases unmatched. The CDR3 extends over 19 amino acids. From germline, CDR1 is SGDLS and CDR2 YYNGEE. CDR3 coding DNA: TGTGCCAGCAGCGTCGATCCGAGGTCTAGCGGGCTAAGCACAGATACGCAGTATTTT. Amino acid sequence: CASSVDPRSSGLSTDTQYF.

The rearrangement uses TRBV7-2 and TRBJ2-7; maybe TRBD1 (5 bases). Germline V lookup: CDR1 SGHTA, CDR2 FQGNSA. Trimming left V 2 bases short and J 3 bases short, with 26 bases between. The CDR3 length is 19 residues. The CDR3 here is CASSLYQGGRVPFFYEQYF. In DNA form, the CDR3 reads TGTGCCAGCAGCTTATATCAAGGTGGCAGGGTCCCTTTTTTCTACGAGCAGTACTTC.

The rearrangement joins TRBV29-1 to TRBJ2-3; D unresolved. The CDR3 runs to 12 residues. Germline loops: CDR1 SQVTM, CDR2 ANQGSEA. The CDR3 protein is CSYGQSTDTQYF. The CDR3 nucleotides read TGCAGTTATGGGCAAAGCACAGATACGCAGTATTTT.

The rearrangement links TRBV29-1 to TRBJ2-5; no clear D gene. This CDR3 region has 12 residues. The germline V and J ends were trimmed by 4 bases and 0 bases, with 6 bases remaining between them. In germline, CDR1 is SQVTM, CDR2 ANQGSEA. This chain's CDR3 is CSVAANQETQYF. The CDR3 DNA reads TGCAGCGTTGCGGCCAACCAAGAGACCCAGTACTTC.

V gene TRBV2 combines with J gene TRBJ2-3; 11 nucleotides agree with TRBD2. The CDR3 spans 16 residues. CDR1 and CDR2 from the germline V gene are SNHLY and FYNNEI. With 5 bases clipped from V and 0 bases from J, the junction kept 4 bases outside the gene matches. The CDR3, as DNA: TGTGCCAGCAGTTCGGGACTAGCGGTTAGCACAGATACGCAGTATTTT. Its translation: CASSSGLAVSTDTQYF. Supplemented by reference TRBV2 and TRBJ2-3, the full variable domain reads EPEVTQTPSHQVTQMGQEVILRCVPISNHLYFYWYRQILGQKVEFLVSFYNNEISEKSEIFDDQFSVERPDGSNFTLKIRSTKLEDSAMYFCASSSGLAVSTDTQYFGPGTRLTVL.

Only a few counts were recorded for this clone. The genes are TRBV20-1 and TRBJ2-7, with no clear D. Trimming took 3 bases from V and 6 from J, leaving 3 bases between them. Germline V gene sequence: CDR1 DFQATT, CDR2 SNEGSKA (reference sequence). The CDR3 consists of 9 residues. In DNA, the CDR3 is TGCAGTGCTAGGTGCGAGCAGTACTTC. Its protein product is CSARCEQYF.

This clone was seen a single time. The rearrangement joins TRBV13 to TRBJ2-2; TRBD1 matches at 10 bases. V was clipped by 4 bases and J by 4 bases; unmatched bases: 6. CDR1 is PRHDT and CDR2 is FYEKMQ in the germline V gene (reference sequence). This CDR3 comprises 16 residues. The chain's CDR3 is CASSSKGDRGTGELFF. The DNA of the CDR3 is TGTGCCAGCAGCTCGAAAGGGGACAGGGGCACCGGGGAGCTGTTTTTT.

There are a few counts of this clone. The CDR3 protein is CAWSTGQPNSPLHF. The CDR3 DNA follows: TGTGCCTGGAGTACGGGGCAGCCTAATTCACCCCTCCACTTT. The chain combines TRBV30 with TRBJ1-6, with D possibly matching TRBD1 (5 bases). The CDR3 length is 14 residues. In germline, CDR1 is GTSNPN, CDR2 SVGIG (reference sequence). V was pared by 2 bases and J by 6 bases, with 11 bases between.

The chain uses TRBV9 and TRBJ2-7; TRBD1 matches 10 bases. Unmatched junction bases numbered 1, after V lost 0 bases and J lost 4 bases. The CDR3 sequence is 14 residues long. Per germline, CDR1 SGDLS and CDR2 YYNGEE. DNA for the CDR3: TGTGCCAGCAGCGTAGGACAGGGGGCATACGAGCAGTACTTC. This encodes CASSVGQGAYEQYF.

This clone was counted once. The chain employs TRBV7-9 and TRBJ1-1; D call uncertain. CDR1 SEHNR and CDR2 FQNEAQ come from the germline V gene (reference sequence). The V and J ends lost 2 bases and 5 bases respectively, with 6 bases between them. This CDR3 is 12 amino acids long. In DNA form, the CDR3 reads TGTGCCAGCAGCTTAAGCAAAACTGAAGCTTTCTTT. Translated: CASSLSKTEAFF.

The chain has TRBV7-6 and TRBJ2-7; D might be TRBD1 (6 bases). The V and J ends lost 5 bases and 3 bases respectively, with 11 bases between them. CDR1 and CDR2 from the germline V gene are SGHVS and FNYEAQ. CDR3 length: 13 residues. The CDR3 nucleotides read TGTGCCAGCAGCCCCGGGACATACTACGAGCAGTACTTC. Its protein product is CASSPGTYYEQYF.

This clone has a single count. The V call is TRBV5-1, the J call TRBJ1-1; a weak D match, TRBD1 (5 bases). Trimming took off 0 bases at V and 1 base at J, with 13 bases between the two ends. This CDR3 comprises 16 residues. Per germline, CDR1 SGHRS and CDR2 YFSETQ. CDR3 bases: TGCGCCAGCAGCTTGGAAGGACTGGGACGGAACACTGAAGCTTTCTTT. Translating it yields CASSLEGLGRNTEAFF.

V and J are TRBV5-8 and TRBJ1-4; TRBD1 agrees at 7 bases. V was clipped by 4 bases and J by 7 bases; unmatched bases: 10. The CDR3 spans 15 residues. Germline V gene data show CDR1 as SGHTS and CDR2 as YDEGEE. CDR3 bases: TGTGCCAGCAGCGGCTACGACAGGGAGGCTGAAAAACTGTTTTTT. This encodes CASSGYDREAEKLFF.

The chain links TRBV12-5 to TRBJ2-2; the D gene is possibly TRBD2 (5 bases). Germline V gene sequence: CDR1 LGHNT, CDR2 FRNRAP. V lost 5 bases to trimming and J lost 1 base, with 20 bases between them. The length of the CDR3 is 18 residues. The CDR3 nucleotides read TGTGCTAGTGGTGTTTACCCCGGGTCCCGGGAGAACACCGGGGAGCTGTTTTTT. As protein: CASGVYPGSRENTGELFF.

Here the CDR3 reads CAITGPTETEAFF. DNA of the CDR3: TGTGCCATCACCGGGCCGACGGAGACTGAAGCTTTCTTT. This rearrangement joins TRBV10-3 to TRBJ1-1; no definite D call. The CDR3 has 13 amino acids. The V end was cut by 7 bases, the J end by 5 bases, with 14 bases between. Germline CDR1 reads ENHRY; CDR2 reads SYGVKD.

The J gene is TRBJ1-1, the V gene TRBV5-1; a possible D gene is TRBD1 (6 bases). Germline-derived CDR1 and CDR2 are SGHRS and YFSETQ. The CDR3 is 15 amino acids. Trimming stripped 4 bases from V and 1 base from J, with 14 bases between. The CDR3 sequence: CASSLGADKNTEAFF. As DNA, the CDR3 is TGCGCCAGCAGCCTGGGGGCGGACAAGAACACTGAAGCTTTCTTT. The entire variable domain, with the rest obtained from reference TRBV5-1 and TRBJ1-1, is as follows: KAGVTQTPRYLIKTRGQQVTLSCSPISGHRSVSWYQQTPGQGLQFLFEYFSETQRNKGNFPGRFSGRQFSNSRSEMNVSTLELGDSALYLCASSLGADKNTEAFFGQGTRLTVV.

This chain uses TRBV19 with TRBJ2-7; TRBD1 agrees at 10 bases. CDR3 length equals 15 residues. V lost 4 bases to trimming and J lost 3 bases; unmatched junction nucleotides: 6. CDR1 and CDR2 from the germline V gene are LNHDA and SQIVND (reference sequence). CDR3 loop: CASSTGTGVGYEQYF. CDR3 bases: TGTGCCAGTAGTACGGGGACAGGGGTCGGCTACGAGCAGTACTTC.

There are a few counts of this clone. Written as DNA, the CDR3 is TGTGCCAGCAGTTTACAGGGACAGTCCCCTTTGCATGGCTACACCTTC. Its translation is CASSLQGQSPLHGYTF. The chain combines TRBV28 with TRBJ1-2; 7 bases align to TRBD1. This CDR3 comprises 16 residues. Per germline, CDR1 MDHEN and CDR2 SYDVKM. J gave up 6 bases and V 2 bases, and 12 bases lay outside the gene matches.

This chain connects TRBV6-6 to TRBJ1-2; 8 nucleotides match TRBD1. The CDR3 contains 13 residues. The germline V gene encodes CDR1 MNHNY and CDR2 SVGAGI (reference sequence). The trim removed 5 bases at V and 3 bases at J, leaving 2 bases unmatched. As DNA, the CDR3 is TGTGCCAGCAGTCAGACAGGGGACTATGGCTACACCTTC. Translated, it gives CASSQTGDYGYTF.

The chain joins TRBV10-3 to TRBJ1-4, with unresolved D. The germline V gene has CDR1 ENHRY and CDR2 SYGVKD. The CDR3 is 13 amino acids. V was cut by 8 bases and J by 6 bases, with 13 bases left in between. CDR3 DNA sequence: TGTGCCATCTGGACGGGAGCTGATGAAAAACTGTTTTTT. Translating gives CAIWTGADEKLFF.

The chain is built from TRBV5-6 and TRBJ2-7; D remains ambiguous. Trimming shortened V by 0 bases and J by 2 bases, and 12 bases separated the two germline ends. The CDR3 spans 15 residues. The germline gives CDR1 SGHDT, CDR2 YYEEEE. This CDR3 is CASSLGRPPTYEQYF. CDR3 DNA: TGTGCCAGCAGCTTGGGACGGCCCCCGACCTACGAGCAGTACTTC.